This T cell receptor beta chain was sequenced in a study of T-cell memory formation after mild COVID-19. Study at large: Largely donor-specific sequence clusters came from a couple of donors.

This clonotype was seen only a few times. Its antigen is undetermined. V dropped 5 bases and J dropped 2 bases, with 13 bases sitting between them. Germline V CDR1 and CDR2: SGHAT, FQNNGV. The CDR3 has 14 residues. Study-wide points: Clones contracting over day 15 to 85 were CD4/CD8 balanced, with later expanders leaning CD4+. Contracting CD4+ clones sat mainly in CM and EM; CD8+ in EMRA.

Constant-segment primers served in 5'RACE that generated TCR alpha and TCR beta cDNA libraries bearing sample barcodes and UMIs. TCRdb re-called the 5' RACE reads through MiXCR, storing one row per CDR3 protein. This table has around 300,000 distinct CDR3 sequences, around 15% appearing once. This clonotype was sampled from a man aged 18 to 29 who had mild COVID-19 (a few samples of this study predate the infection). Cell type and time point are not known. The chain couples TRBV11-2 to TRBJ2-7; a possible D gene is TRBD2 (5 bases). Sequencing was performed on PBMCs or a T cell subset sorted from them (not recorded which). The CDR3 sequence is CASSALTGAYEQYF. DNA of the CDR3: TGTGCCAGCAGCGCACTAACCGGGGCCTACGAGCAGTACTTC. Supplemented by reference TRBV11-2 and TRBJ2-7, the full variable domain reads EAGVAQSPRYKIIEKRQSVAFWCNPISGHATLYWYQQILGQGPKLLIQFQNNGVVDDSQLPKDRFSAERLKGVDSTLKIQPAKLEDSAVYLCASSALTGAYEQYFGPGTRLTVT.